Reported below is one T cell receptor beta chain. The assay was immunoSEQ multiplex PCR, and TCRdb's table has in-frame clones only and misses some. The sample lists 130,000 or so clones, around 84% occurring once. This sample stems from a study of PD-L1 blockade in urothelial cancer. Study at large: A median of roughly 140,000 T cells was found in the blood samples.

Germline V lookup: CDR1 LNHDA, CDR2 SQIVND (reference sequence). The CDR3 has 18 residues. V was shortened by 4 bases and J by 2 bases, with 20 bases between the two germline ends. As to time point: pretreatment peripheral blood. The starting material was PBMCs, obtained around atezolizumab (anti-PD-L1) treatment. The V and J genes are TRBV19 and TRBJ2-2; D possibly corresponds to TRBD2 (6 bases). The sequence came from a man between 45 and 60 years old with urothelial cancer. Here the CDR3 DNA reads TGTGCCAGTAGTAGGGGGGTGGGTAGCCCTGAAAACACCGGGGAGCTGTTTTTT. Translation: CASSRGVGSPENTGELFF.